This T cell receptor beta chain appears in the sequencing data of a study of T cells in Graves' hyperthyroidism and ophthalmopathy. The CDR3 regions of TCR beta were amplified from RNA transcripts. An initial round of RT-PCR targeting the TCR CDR3 relied on the HTBI primer set. TCRdb independently ran MiXCR on the multiplex PCR reads; one entry per CDR3 protein. The sample lists about 570,000 distinct CDR3 sequences, 35% to 55% seen once, with around a fifth in the top ten. Those patients with uncontrolled infection, other autoimmune disease, pregnancy or lactation were excluded. For the diagnoses, clinical symptoms, serum thyroxine and TRAb, thyroid ultrasound and orbital computed tomography were used. Per germline, CDR1 MNHNS and CDR2 SASEGT. The CDR3 totals 16 residues. Trimming at V came to 0 bases and at J to 0 bases, leaving 5 bases not matched to a gene. This clonotype was detected ten times or more. The antigen remains undetermined.

Study-level points and caveats: Clonotypes that were expanded in thyroid above 0.001 mostly appeared in blood too. Ophthalmopathy was distinguished from stable hyperthyroidism by 13 V-J signatures.

The chain joins TRBV6-1 to TRBJ2-7, with 7 bases aligning to TRBD1. The sequencing input was peripheral blood or thyroid tissue (not recorded which). The source of this sequence is an adult woman with Graves' disease, either hyperthyroidism or ophthalmopathy (not recorded which). CDR3 amino acids: CASSEASGTASYEQYF. DNA of the CDR3: TGTGCCAGCAGTGAAGCGTCCGGGACAGCCTCCTACGAGCAGTACTTC.